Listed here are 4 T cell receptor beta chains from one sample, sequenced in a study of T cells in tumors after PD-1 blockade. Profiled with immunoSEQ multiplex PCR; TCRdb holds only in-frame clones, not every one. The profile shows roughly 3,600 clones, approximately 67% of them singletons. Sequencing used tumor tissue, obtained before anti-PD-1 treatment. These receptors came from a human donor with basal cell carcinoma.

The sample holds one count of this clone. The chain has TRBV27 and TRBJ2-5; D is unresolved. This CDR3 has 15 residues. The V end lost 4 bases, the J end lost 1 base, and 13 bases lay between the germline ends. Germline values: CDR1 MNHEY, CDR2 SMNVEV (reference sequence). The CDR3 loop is CASSSIRLGQETQYF. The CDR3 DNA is TGTGCCAGCAGTTCGATTAGGTTAGGCCAAGAGACCCAGTACTTC.

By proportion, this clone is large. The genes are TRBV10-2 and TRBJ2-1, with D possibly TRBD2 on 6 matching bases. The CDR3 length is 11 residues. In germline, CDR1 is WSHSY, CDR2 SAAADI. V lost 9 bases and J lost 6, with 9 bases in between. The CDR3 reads CASDSGNEQFF. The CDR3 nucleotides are TGCGCCAGTGATAGCGGCAATGAGCAGTTCTTC.

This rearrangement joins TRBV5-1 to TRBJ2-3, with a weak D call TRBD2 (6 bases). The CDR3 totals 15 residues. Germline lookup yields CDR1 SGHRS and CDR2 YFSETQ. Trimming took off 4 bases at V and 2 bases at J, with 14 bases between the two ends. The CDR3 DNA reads TGCGCCAGCAGCCTCGGGGGTGGGTACACAGATACGCAGTATTTT. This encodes CASSLGGGYTDTQYF.

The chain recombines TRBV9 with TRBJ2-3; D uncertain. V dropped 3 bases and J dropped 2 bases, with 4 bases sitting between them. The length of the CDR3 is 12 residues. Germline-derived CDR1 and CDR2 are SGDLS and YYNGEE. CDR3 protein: CASSDNTDTQYF. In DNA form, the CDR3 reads TGTGCCAGCAGCGACAACACAGATACGCAGTATTTT.